This TCR beta chain was recorded in a study of T cell responses to AZD1222 COVID-19 vaccine. Repertoires were generated with immunoSEQ multiplex PCR, while TCRdb's copy carries only in-frame clones and drops some. The sample has around 180,000 clones, approximately 90% seen once. Study observations and caveats: The donor group comprised mostly white British people and more females; the analysis possibly underestimated clonal diversity. Of spike-specific TCRs, nearly half reportedly target regions left unmutated in variants.

As to this clone: Its antigen is not identified.

The germline V and J ends were trimmed by 0 bases and 2 bases, with 2 bases remaining between them. The CDR3 has 13 amino acids. CDR1 LGHNA and CDR2 YSLEER come from the germline V gene. The chain has TRBV4-3 and TRBJ2-1; D gene uncertain. The sequence was collected from an adult in good health. Sequencing was performed on peripheral blood, taken on day 0 of AZD1222 vaccination. The CDR3 here is CASSQDPYNEQFF. The CDR3 nucleotides read TGCGCCAGCAGCCAAGATCCCTACAATGAGCAGTTCTTC.